The present entry profiles one T cell receptor (beta chain) with its context. V lost 5 bases, J lost 0 bases, and 5 bases stayed unmatched. The germline V gene encodes CDR1 PRHDT and CDR2 FYEKMQ (reference sequence). There are 16 residues in the CDR3. Original analysis: It was from reference gene primer amplification that nucleated cell counts were estimated. Using immunoSEQ multiplex PCR, the repertoire was profiled, and TCRdb retains in-frame clones only, with some absent. V and J calls and clone size are given by that table; D and trimming were obtained from the DNA. Of hundreds of thousands of clones in the sample, 85% to 90% were seen once. This sample was included in a study of blood T cell repertoires in COVID-19. Study background: The United States, Italy and Spain supplied acute and convalescent COVID-19 samples. Nucleic acid was either cDNA or gDNA, and it came from T cells, B-cell-depleted T cells, or PBMCs.

What was sequenced was peripheral blood. The TCR comes from an elderly man with acute or convalescent COVID-19. This chain joins TRBV13 and TRBJ2-1, with 9 bases lining up with TRBD2. The CDR3 DNA follows: TGTGCCAGCAGCCCCATGCGGGGGGGCTCCTACAATGAGCAGTTCTTC. It specifies CASSPMRGGSYNEQFF.